One and the same sample provided the 7 T cell receptor beta chains below, sequenced in a study of T cells after yellow fever vaccination. In TCRdb, the 5' RACE reads were re-called with MiXCR into one record per CDR3 protein. The profile shows hundreds of thousands of distinct CDR3 sequences, around 8.1% of them singletons. This sample comprised PBMCs, obtained around 45 days after the first yellow fever vaccination. These receptors all come from a man aged 18 to 30 who received the YFV17D yellow fever vaccine.

This clonotype occurred many times. The chain combines TRBV7-3 with TRBJ1-2; D ambiguous. This CDR3 is built from 16 residues. Trimming took off 5 bases at V and 1 base at J, with 17 bases between the two ends. Germline CDR1 reads SGHTA; CDR2 reads FQGTGA. The CDR3 DNA is TGTGCCAGCAGCGGGGAGGGAATGCCGCTTAACTATGGCTACACCTTC. Translating gives CASSGEGMPLNYGYTF.

The sample holds many counts of this clonotype. This chain uses TRBV7-2 with TRBJ2-5, with 15 bases lining up with TRBD2. Germline assignment: CDR1 SGHTA and CDR2 FQGNSA. V lost 5 bases, J lost 0 bases, and 4 bases stayed unmatched. CDR3 length: 17 residues. The CDR3 sequence is CASSPGTSGGNQETQYF. CDR3 nucleotides: TGTGCCAGCAGCCCCGGGACTAGCGGGGGGAACCAAGAGACCCAGTACTTC. The whole variable domain, remainder taken from reference TRBV7-2 and TRBJ2-5, is GAGVSQSPSNKVTEKGKDVELRCDPISGHTALYWYRQSLGQGLEFLIYFQGNSAPDKSGLPSDRFSAERTGGSVSTLTIQRTQQEDSAVYLCASSPGTSGGNQETQYFGPGTRLLVL.

The chain combines TRBV29-1 with TRBJ2-2; D remains unclear. V dropped 0 bases and J dropped 0 bases, with 11 bases sitting between them. Germline CDR1 and CDR2: SQVTM and ANQGSEA. This CDR3 is built from 16 residues. This CDR3 reads CSVEEVRTANTGELFF. DNA of the CDR3: TGCAGCGTTGAAGAGGTCCGGACGGCGAACACCGGGGAGCTGTTTTTT.

This chain links TRBV7-9 with TRBJ2-3; D ambiguous. This CDR3 is 16 amino acids long. Germline V gives CDR1 SEHNR, CDR2 FQNEAQ (reference sequence). Trimming left V 4 bases short and J 5 bases short, with 19 bases between. In DNA form, the CDR3 reads TGTGCCAGCAGCTCGGGCGGCGGAAGGGATAGAGATACGCAGTATTTT. Residues: CASSSGGGRDRDTQYF.

The chain uses TRBV30 and TRBJ1-1; D possibly corresponds to TRBD1 (6 bases). CDR1 and CDR2 from the germline V gene are GTSNPN and SVGIG (reference sequence). This CDR3 region has 15 residues. V lost 7 bases and J lost 2, with 20 bases in between. The CDR3 reads CAYKAFDRRNTEAFF. The CDR3 nucleotides read TGTGCCTATAAGGCCTTTGACAGGCGAAACACTGAAGCTTTCTTT.

The J gene is TRBJ2-5, the V gene TRBV19; 8 bases line up with TRBD1. The CDR3 sequence is 15 residues long. CDR1 is LNHDA and CDR2 is SQIVND in the germline V gene (reference sequence). The J segment lost 2 bases and the V segment lost 4 bases, leaving 6 bases of the junction unmatched. CDR3 nucleotide sequence: TGTGCCAGTAGTAGCGGACAGGGTAGTCAAGAGACCCAGTACTTC. Amino acids: CASSSGQGSQETQYF. The full variable domain, in which reference TRBV19 and TRBJ2-5 provide the parts outside the CDR3, is DGGITQSPKYLFRKEGQNVTLSCEQNLNHDAMYWYRQDPGQGLRLIYYSQIVNDFQKGDIAEGYSVSREKKESFPLTVTSAQKNPTAFYLCASSSGQGSQETQYFGPGTRLLVL.

This clonotype was counted between two and nine times. V gene TRBV9 combines with J gene TRBJ2-7; perhaps TRBD1 as D (6 bases). Trimming cost V 3 bases and J 1 base, with 20 bases left between them. The CDR3 has 17 amino acids. Germline loops: CDR1 SGDLS, CDR2 YYNGEE. DNA of the CDR3: TGTGCCAGCAGCGCTAACGCCGGACAGCTTTTTTCCTACGAGCAGTACTTC. It specifies CASSANAGQLFSYEQYF.